This T cell receptor beta chain emerged from a study of cytomegalovirus exposure and HLA in healthy donors. PCR was performed using 60 Vbeta and 13 Jbeta primers. Produced via immunoSEQ multiplex PCR; TCRdb's table is partial and in-frame only. This table holds more than 95,000 clones, over 8% found once. Study-wide points: TCR beta chains associated with HLA were, in a later analysis, more clonally expanded than equally common others. A later analysis found most CMV-associated TCR beta chains apparently HLA-restricted.

This CDR3 is built from 13 residues. The germline V gene has CDR1 ENHRY and CDR2 SYGVKD. V was shortened by 8 bases and J by 2 bases, with 7 bases between the two germline ends. This clone appeared a few times. What it binds is not known. The clonotype originates from a man aged 25 to 40 in good health and CMV-seronegative. The source material was PBMCs. The chain has TRBV10-3 and TRBJ2-6; a weak D match, TRBD1 (5 bases). Written as DNA, the CDR3 is TGTGCCATCTCAGGGACTGGGGCCAACGTCCTGACTTTC. Its translation is CAISGTGANVLTF.